This T cell receptor beta chain was profiled in a study of shared clonotypes between healthy human individuals. Only in-frame clones appear in the TCRdb table, and some are missing; sequencing was by immunoSEQ multiplex PCR. The sample consists of 530,000 or so clones, roughly 85% of them appearing once. CDR3 length equals 16 residues. Germline lookup yields CDR1 MGHDK and CDR2 SYGVNS. V gave up 2 bases and J gave up 7 bases, with 20 bases separating them. The sequenced sample was PBMCs. The sequence was obtained from a woman aged 40 to 55 in good health. Some clones in this sample may be carry-over from other donors' samples. The chain employs TRBV25-1 and TRBJ1-2; possible D gene TRBD1, 5 bases. The CDR3 nucleotides are TGTGCCAGCAGTGAAAACTTCGACGGGACCTCGGGTGGCTACACCTTC. Translation: CASSENFDGTSGGYTF.